This T cell receptor (beta chain) emerged from a study of blood T cell repertoires in COVID-19. The length of the CDR3 is 13 residues. V gave up 11 bases and J gave up 6 bases, with 17 bases separating them. Germline loops: CDR1 MNHEY, CDR2 SVGAGI. Sequenced by immunoSEQ multiplex PCR; TCRdb stores in-frame clones only, minus some. The sample holds 350,000 to 450,000 clones; over 75% are singletons and the top ten take 1.1%. The source material was PBMCs or T cells enriched from blood (not recorded which). The sequence was collected from a man aged 25-40 years who had recovered from COVID-19. The chain joins TRBV6-5 to TRBJ2-1; D might be TRBD1 (7 bases). The DNA of the CDR3 is TGTGCCGGCCGACAGGGACTGGCCAATGAGCAGTTCTTC. It codes for CAGRQGLANEQFF.